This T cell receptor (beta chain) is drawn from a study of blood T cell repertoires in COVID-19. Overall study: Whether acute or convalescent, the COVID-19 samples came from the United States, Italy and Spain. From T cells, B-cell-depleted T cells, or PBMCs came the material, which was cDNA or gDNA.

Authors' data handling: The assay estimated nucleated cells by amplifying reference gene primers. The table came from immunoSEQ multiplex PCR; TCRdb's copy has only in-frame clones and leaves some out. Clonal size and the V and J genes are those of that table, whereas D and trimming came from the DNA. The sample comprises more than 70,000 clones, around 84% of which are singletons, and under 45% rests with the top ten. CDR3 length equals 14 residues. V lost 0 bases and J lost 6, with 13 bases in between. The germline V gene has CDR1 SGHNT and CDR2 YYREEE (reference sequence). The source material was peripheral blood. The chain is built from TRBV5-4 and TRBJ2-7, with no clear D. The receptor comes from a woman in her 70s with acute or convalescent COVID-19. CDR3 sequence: CASSLGLAPREQYF. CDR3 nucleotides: TGTGCCAGCAGCTTGGGGTTAGCCCCCCGCGAGCAGTACTTC.